These 28 T cell receptor beta chains share one sample of origin, sequenced in a study of blood T cell repertoires in COVID-19. Some clones are missing from TCRdb's copy, which holds only in-frame ones; the method was immunoSEQ multiplex PCR. Found here are 250,000 to 350,000 clones, 86% of them singletons; the top ten hold about 3%. Material for sequencing was peripheral blood. These receptors were taken from a woman aged 25 to 39 with active or convalescent COVID-19.

The V call is TRBV5-1, the J call TRBJ2-3; TRBD1 matches at 7 bases. Losses at the gene ends were 0 bases for V and 4 bases for J; bases not matched to a gene: 8. CDR3 length equals 16 residues. CDR1 and CDR2 (germline): SGHRS, YFSETQ. This chain's CDR3 is CASSLERGRIADTQYF. The CDR3 region has the DNA TGCGCCAGCAGCTTGGAGAGGGGGCGCATTGCAGATACGCAGTATTTT.

This clone was seen more than once but under ten times. The chain couples TRBV2 to TRBJ2-1; D ambiguous. Per the germline V gene, CDR1 is SNHLY and CDR2 is FYNNEI. Trimming pared 6 bases from V and 4 bases from J, leaving 7 bases between. The CDR3 covers 12 residues. CDR3 residues: CASRVRYNEQFF. The CDR3 region has the DNA TGTGCCAGCAGGGTGCGGTACAATGAGCAGTTCTTC.

The chain links TRBV12-3 or TRBV12-4 to TRBJ2-7; 11 positions agree with TRBD1. The CDR3 is made up of 13 amino acids. J lost 6 bases, V lost 6 bases, and 4 bases had no gene match. This CDR3 is CASRDRGQGEQYF. The CDR3 DNA is TGTGCCAGCAGGGACAGGGGGCAGGGCGAGCAGTACTTC.

This clone was observed a single time. J is TRBJ1-2 and V is TRBV6-1; D is unclear. CDR1 MNHNS and CDR2 SASEGT come from the germline V gene. This CDR3 spans 20 amino acids. With 3 bases removed from V and 0 bases from J, the gap between germline ends came to 26 bases. The CDR3 DNA follows: TGTGCCAGCAGTGACCCCCGGGGTGCGAGAGGAGCGACTTCTAACTATGGCTACACCTTC. Residues: CASSDPRGARGATSNYGYTF.

V is TRBV6-5 and J is TRBJ1-5; 9 nucleotides align to TRBD1. CDR3 length: 14 residues. J lost 1 base, V lost 8 bases, and 3 bases had no gene match. Germline assignment: CDR1 MNHEY and CDR2 SVGAGI. CDR3 in amino acids: CASRQGGSNQPQHF. CDR3 nucleotide sequence: TGTGCCAGCCGACAGGGGGGAAGCAATCAGCCCCAGCATTTT.

The chain combines TRBV11-3 with TRBJ1-2; 7 positions match TRBD1. CDR1 and CDR2 (germline): SGHNT, YENEEA. Trimming took 1 base from V and 4 from J; bases not matched to a gene: 0. The CDR3 is made up of 13 amino acids. The chain's CDR3 is CASSLAGGYGYTF. CDR3 DNA: TGTGCCAGCAGCTTAGCAGGGGGCTATGGCTACACCTTC.

The chain combines TRBV19 with TRBJ1-5; possibly TRBD1 for D (6 bases). The V and J ends lost 3 bases and 3 bases respectively, with 9 bases between them. Germline values: CDR1 LNHDA, CDR2 SQIVND (reference sequence). This CDR3 has 14 amino acids. CDR3 amino acids: CASSIWDNNQPQHF. CDR3 nucleotide sequence: TGTGCCAGTAGTATCTGGGACAACAATCAGCCCCAGCATTTT.

This chain uses TRBV6-5 with TRBJ2-4, with 9 bases matching TRBD1. V lost 6 bases to trimming and J lost 8 bases; unmatched junction nucleotides: 8. The germline V gene encodes CDR1 MNHEY and CDR2 SVGAGI. The CDR3 runs to 14 residues. CDR3 in DNA: TGTGCCAGCAGCAGACAGGGGGATAACGACATTCAGTACTTC. It specifies CASSRQGDNDIQYF.

This clone was recorded once. The V call is TRBV24-1, the J call TRBJ2-1; 7 bases fit TRBD1. V was clipped by 3 bases and J by 3 bases; unmatched bases: 7. CDR1 and CDR2 from the germline V gene are KGHDR and SFDVKD. CDR3 length: 16 residues. CDR3: CATSDKTGPYYNEQFF. In DNA form, the CDR3 reads TGTGCCACCAGTGATAAGACAGGGCCTTACTACAATGAGCAGTTCTTC.

The chain couples TRBV7-3 to TRBJ2-1, with TRBD2 as a possible D gene (7 bases). This CDR3 has 15 residues. The V end was cut by 0 bases, the J end by 3 bases, with 9 bases between. CDR1 is SGHTA and CDR2 is FQGTGA in the germline V gene. The CDR3 loop reads CASSLTGGLYNEQFF. The CDR3 DNA sequence: TGTGCCAGCAGCTTAACGGGGGGGCTCTACAATGAGCAGTTCTTC.

This chain joins TRBV29-1 and TRBJ1-1; tentatively, D is TRBD1 (5 bases). Germline loops: CDR1 SQVTM, CDR2 ANQGSEA. Trimming pared 5 bases from V and 0 bases from J, leaving 13 bases between. CDR3 length: 14 residues. The CDR3 nucleotides are TGCAGCGTTTTAAAAGGAGGGGTGAACACTGAAGCTTTCTTT. Translating it yields CSVLKGGVNTEAFF.

The chain carries TRBV19 and TRBJ2-2; possible D gene TRBD1, 6 bases. CDR3 size: 14 residues. V gave up 6 bases and J gave up 6 bases, with 14 bases separating them. Germline V CDR1 and CDR2: LNHDA, SQIVND (reference sequence). In DNA form, the CDR3 reads TGTGCCAGTAGGGGTGGGGGCCGGCCCGGGGAGCTGTTTTTT. Translated, it gives CASRGGGRPGELFF.

This sequence joins TRBV7-2 and TRBJ1-4; D uncertain. Trimming took 4 bases from V and 7 from J, leaving 10 bases between them. The CDR3 spans 13 residues. Germline values: CDR1 SGHTA, CDR2 FQGNSA. CDR3: CASSSGRGEKLFF. CDR3 sequence (DNA): TGTGCCAGCAGCTCCGGACGGGGTGAAAAACTGTTTTTT.

The chain has TRBV10-3 and TRBJ1-2; perhaps TRBD1 as D (6 bases). V was clipped by 3 bases and J by 7 bases, with 15 bases between them. Germline values: CDR1 ENHRY, CDR2 SYGVKD. The CDR3 consists of 14 residues. CDR3 sequence: CAISDLGRGGGYTF. Here the CDR3 DNA reads TGTGCCATCAGTGACCTCGGGAGGGGGGGTGGCTACACCTTC.

The chain couples TRBV6-2 or TRBV6-3 to TRBJ2-7, with D perhaps TRBD1 (6 bases). CDR1 is MNHEY and CDR2 is SVGEGT in the germline V gene. V was trimmed by 0 bases and J by 3 bases, leaving 15 bases between them. This CDR3 spans 16 amino acids. The CDR3 region is CASSYSGTGKFYEQYF. The DNA for the CDR3 is TGTGCCAGCAGTTACTCGGGAACAGGGAAATTCTACGAGCAGTACTTC.

This chain uses TRBV27 with TRBJ2-3; weak D call: TRBD2 (5 bases). V was clipped by 3 bases and J by 0 bases, with 10 bases between them. This CDR3 spans 15 amino acids. Germline values: CDR1 MNHEY, CDR2 SMNVEV (reference sequence). The chain's CDR3 is CASSFRTPSTDTQYF. The CDR3 coding sequence is TGTGCCAGCAGTTTTAGGACTCCTAGCACAGATACGCAGTATTTT.

This clone was observed once. This chain joins TRBV7-3 and TRBJ1-6; 8 bases line up with TRBD1. V trimming: 5 bases; J trimming: 6 bases; junction bases outside the gene matches: 3. The CDR3 runs to 14 residues. The germline CDR1 and CDR2 sequences are SGHTA and FQGTGA. The CDR3 sequence is CASSLDRGNSPLHF. The CDR3 DNA sequence: TGTGCCAGCAGCCTAGACAGGGGTAATTCACCCCTCCACTTT.

The chain links TRBV6-6 to TRBJ1-4; TRBD1 might be the D (5 bases). CDR3 length equals 13 residues. The V end lost 7 bases, the J end lost 4 bases, and 10 bases lay between the germline ends. Germline V gives CDR1 MNHNY, CDR2 SVGAGI (reference sequence). CDR3 sequence reads: CASKKGNNEKLFF. The CDR3 DNA reads as TGTGCCAGCAAAAAGGGGAATAATGAAAAACTGTTTTTT.

The chain is built from TRBV19 and TRBJ1-5; tentatively, D is TRBD1 (5 bases). Germline V CDR1 and CDR2: LNHDA, SQIVND (reference sequence). CDR3 length: 16 residues. V gave up 1 base and J gave up 1 base, with 11 bases separating them. The CDR3: CASSIVPGWSNQPQHF. In nucleotides, the CDR3 is TGTGCCAGTAGTATAGTTCCAGGGTGGAGCAATCAGCCCCAGCATTTT.

This chain connects TRBV29-1 to TRBJ2-1; 10 bases are a match to TRBD2. The CDR3 spans 14 residues. J lost 6 bases, V lost 7 bases, and 9 bases had no gene match. The germline V gene has CDR1 SQVTM and CDR2 ANQGSEA. The CDR3 reads CSGAVAGGLNEQFF. The CDR3 DNA sequence: TGCAGCGGGGCCGTAGCGGGGGGCCTCAATGAGCAGTTCTTC.

Worth noting for this clone: Additional DNA sequences in this sample encode the identical CDR3. The chain couples TRBV7-2 to TRBJ2-1; the match to TRBD1 covers 7 bases. CDR1 SGHTA and CDR2 FQGNSA come from the germline V gene. Unmatched junction bases numbered 2, after V lost 1 base and J lost 2 bases. The CDR3 is made up of 15 amino acids. CDR3: CASSLDRGTYNEQFF. CDR3 DNA sequence: TGTGCCAGCAGCTTAGACAGGGGCACCTACAATGAGCAGTTCTTC. Using reference TRBV7-2 and TRBJ2-1 for the parts outside the CDR3, the full variable domain is GAGVSQSPSNKVTEKGKDVELRCDPISGHTALYWYRQSLGQGLEFLIYFQGNSAPDKSGLPSDRFSAERTGGSVSTLTIQRTQQEDSAVYLCASSLDRGTYNEQFFGPGTRLTVL.

The chain links TRBV3-1 (or the pseudogene TRBV3-2) to TRBJ2-3; TRBD2 matches 16 bases. Germline CDR1 and CDR2: LGHDT and YNNKEL (reference sequence). The V and J ends lost 2 bases and 4 bases, in that order; junction bases with no gene match: 18. This CDR3 region has 22 residues. CDR3 loop: CASSQTEVLGLAGGEKADTQYF. The CDR3 DNA follows: TGTGCCAGCAGCCAAACGGAGGTCCTGGGACTAGCGGGGGGGGAAAAGGCAGATACGCAGTATTTT.

The J gene is TRBJ2-7, the V gene TRBV6-5, with 7 bases identical to TRBD2. J gave up 8 bases and V 7 bases, and 8 bases lay outside the gene matches. This CDR3 is 12 amino acids long. Germline CDR1 reads MNHEY; CDR2 reads SVGAGI. This CDR3 reads CASTQWGGKQYF. CDR3 sequence (DNA): TGTGCCAGCACCCAATGGGGGGGGAAGCAGTACTTC.

As to this clone: Other DNA sequences in this sample translate to the same CDR3. CDR3 nucleotides: TGTGCCAGCAGCCTGTCCGGGACTCGATACAATGAGCAGTTCTTC. This codes for CASSLSGTRYNEQFF. The J gene is TRBJ2-1, the V gene TRBV5-6; possibly TRBD2 for D (6 bases). Trimming took 4 bases from V and 4 from J, leaving 15 bases between them. Germline V gene sequence: CDR1 SGHDT, CDR2 YYEEEE. This CDR3 spans 15 amino acids.

The chain employs TRBV7-8 and TRBJ1-2; D possibly corresponds to TRBD1 (5 bases). The CDR3 totals 13 residues. Germline V gene data show CDR1 as SGHVS and CDR2 as FQNEAQ. Trimming removed 6 bases from V and 4 bases from J, with 12 bases in between. The CDR3 loop reads CASRSDRAYGYTF. CDR3 coding DNA: TGTGCCAGCAGGTCAGACAGAGCCTATGGCTACACCTTC.

This chain links TRBV28 with TRBJ2-7; 12 bases align to TRBD1. The germline V gene has CDR1 MDHEN and CDR2 SYDVKM. After removal of 6 bases from V and 7 bases from J, the junction contained 10 bases not matched to a gene. The CDR3 sequence is 15 residues long. This CDR3 reads CASRASGTGGGEQYF. The CDR3 DNA follows: TGTGCCAGCAGGGCTTCCGGGACAGGGGGCGGAGAGCAGTACTTC.

This clone was picked up one time. The chain is built from TRBV5-1 and TRBJ2-7; tentatively, D is TRBD2 (6 bases). Germline values: CDR1 SGHRS, CDR2 YFSETQ. The CDR3 sequence is 13 residues long. Trimming took off 3 bases at V and 7 bases at J, with 14 bases between the two ends. The CDR3 DNA follows: TGCGCCAGCAGCTCCACCTTGGGGGGTGAGCAGTACTTC. This encodes CASSSTLGGEQYF.

A few counts support this clone. The chain joins TRBV2 to TRBJ1-1, with 9 positions matching TRBD1. Germline V gives CDR1 SNHLY, CDR2 FYNNEI. Trimming took 6 bases from V and 0 from J; bases not matched to a gene: 2. This CDR3 comprises 14 residues. The chain's CDR3 is CASRGTGMNTEAFF. CDR3 bases: TGTGCCAGCAGGGGGACAGGGATGAACACTGAAGCTTTCTTT.